This entry describes one T cell receptor beta chain. Authors' processing steps: Quantification of nucleated cells was approximated via reference gene primer amplification. TCRdb's copy holds only in-frame clones and misses some; the assay was immunoSEQ multiplex PCR. V, J and clone size were drawn from that table, and D and trimming were deduced from the DNA. In the table there are roughly 100,000 clones, around nine tenths of which are singletons. This CDR3 comprises 12 residues. CDR1 is LGHDT, CDR2 YNNKEL, per germline (reference sequence). The V and J ends lost 4 bases and 9 bases respectively, with 10 bases between them. The sample originates from a study of blood T cell repertoires in COVID-19. Study-level background: Sites across the United States, Italy and Spain contributed samples from acute and convalescent COVID-19. PBMCs, B-cell-depleted T cells, or T cells were the source of the cDNA or gDNA that made up the material.

Material for sequencing was peripheral blood. The rearrangement joins TRBV3-1 (or the pseudogene TRBV3-2) to TRBJ1-5; unclear D gene. This receptor was obtained from a man between 50 and 59 years old with active or convalescent COVID-19. The DNA for the CDR3 is TGTGCCAGCAGCCGGAGAGGGTGGCCCCAGCATTTT. Its protein is CASSRRGWPQHF.